Given below is one T cell receptor beta chain in context. Its antigen is as yet unknown. Germline CDR1 is SEHNR and CDR2 is FQNEAQ (reference sequence). The ends were cut back, 6 bases at V and 6 bases at J, with 15 bases in the middle. CDR3 length: 15 amino acids. One entry per CDR3 protein, called by TCRdb with MiXCR from the reads. In the table there are roughly 920,000 distinct CDR3 sequences, roughly 31% of which are singletons. The record originates from a study of T cell repertoires in cytomegalovirus infection. About the study: As its CMV epitopes, the study selected recently identified HLA-C-restricted and well-studied HLA-B-restricted targets. Evidence of both CMV infection and a matching HLA type came from public TCR beta signatures.

Study outcomes and limitations: The response measured ex vivo was dominated by TCR beta clonotypes (HLA-C-restricted and CMV-specific).

This specimen was cultured CD8+ T cells from PBMCs, taken from culture after CMV antigen stimulation. The TCR was taken from a human donor in good health (CMV status not recorded). Some clones in this sample may be carry-over from other donors' samples. This chain uses TRBV7-9 with TRBJ1-6; D might be TRBD1 (5 bases). CDR3 protein: CASRSGAGLNSPLHF. CDR3 coding DNA: TGTGCCAGCAGATCCGGGGCAGGACTTAATTCACCCCTCCACTTT. Full variable domain (missing parts from reference TRBV7-9 and TRBJ1-6): DTGVSQNPRHKITKRGQNVTFRCDPISEHNRLYWYRQTLGQGPEFLTYFQNEAQLEKSRLLSDRFSAERPKGSFSTLEIQRTEQGDSAMYLCASRSGAGLNSPLHFGNGTRLTVT.